This T cell receptor (beta chain) came from a study of liver allograft versus peripheral blood T cells (dated by TCRdb to the early 2020s). Turning to the overall study: The study compared T cell receptor repertoires found within transplanted livers against repertoires in the peripheral blood of liver transplant recipients. Broader findings and caveats from the paper: T cell receptor repertoires inside liver allografts were reported to be different from the repertoires detected in peripheral blood.

Comments on this clonotype: Its antigen remains undetermined. This sequence may be a read error, since a much larger clone differs from it by one base. The CDR3 does not end in the conserved phenylalanine or tryptophan, so this is likely a read error.

Cut back by 1 base and 4 bases, the V and J ends lie 17 bases apart. CDR1 MNHEY and CDR2 SMNVEV were looked up in the germline V gene (reference sequence). The CDR3 sequence runs 16 residues, both termini included. Just the 48-base CDR3 DNA is kept, in frame starting at base 1. Data came from an Illumina MiSeq. TCRdb itself trimmed the public reads at Q25 with fastp, ran MiXCR and retained productive beta chains. When rows share a CDR3 protein, they turn into one entry using the most common DNA and genes. Counted in this sample were approximately 7,600 distinct CDR3 sequences; around a sixth of them appeared once. Together, the top ten hold 1.4% of the sample.

In this chain, TRBV27 is recombined with TRBJ2-7; the D call is tentative, TRBD1 or TRBD2, as each matches 5 bases. The clonotype originates from a human patient who had a liver transplant. Some T cells may originate with the graft donor following a transplant. This receptor has the CDR3 CASSLYSVGTPYEQYL. The nucleotide sequence is given as TGTGCCAGCAGTTTATATAGCGTGGGGACCCCTTACGAGCAGTACTTA.